This entry lists 26 T cell receptor beta chains sequenced from one sample in a study of T-cell reconstitution after alpha-beta-depleted transplantation in children. For TCRbeta, the library was prepared with unique molecular identifiers. TCRdb processed the PCR reads anew with MiXCR; each CDR3 protein has one entry. The table has 700,000 to 850,000 distinct CDR3 sequences, roughly 15% seen once. The sequenced sample was PBMCs, mostly from graft donor cells, obtained 360 days after TCRalphabeta/CD19-depleted stem cell transplant. The receptors originated from a male patient between 10 and 17 years old who had a stem cell transplant for acute lymphoblastic leukemia, so the T cells may come from the graft donor.

This clonotype was found a few times. The gene calls are TRBV4-2 and TRBJ2-5; D remains ambiguous. This CDR3 has 15 residues. Deletions cut 7 bases from V and 2 bases from J, with 17 bases between. CDR1 is LGHNA, CDR2 YNFKEQ, per germline. The CDR3 coding sequence is TGTGCCAGCAACTCGGTCCGGCCACTGCAAGAGACCCAGTACTTC. Translation gives CASNSVRPLQETQYF.

The sample holds a few counts of this clonotype. This chain joins TRBV7-3 and TRBJ1-1, with D maybe TRBD1 (5 bases). This CDR3 is 17 amino acids long. From germline, CDR1 is SGHTA and CDR2 FQGTGA. The V gene lost 4 bases and the J gene lost 0 bases, with 18 bases spanning the gap. This chain's CDR3 is CASSSLPGRSLNTEAFF. Here the CDR3 DNA reads TGTGCCAGCAGCTCCCTTCCGGGACGGAGTTTGAACACTGAAGCTTTCTTT.

This clonotype was observed a handful of times. This sequence joins TRBV5-1 and TRBJ2-5; 14 nucleotides line up with TRBD2. CDR1 and CDR2 from the germline V gene are SGHRS and YFSETQ. The CDR3 runs 17 residues. The V segment lost 4 bases and the J segment 5 bases; nucleotides outside the gene matches: 10. CDR3 region: CASSRNPGLAGEETQYF. The CDR3 DNA sequence: TGCGCCAGCAGCAGGAACCCGGGACTAGCGGGAGAGGAGACCCAGTACTTC.

This clonotype occurred a few times. The CDR3, as DNA: TGTGCCAGCAGCAAAGCGGACAGGGAACTACCTGCCTGCTATAATGAAAAACTGTTTTTT. Translation: CASSKADRELPACYNEKLFF. The chain links TRBV21-1 to TRBJ1-4; the table assigns TRBD1, which was not confirmed against the DNA. TRBV21-1 counts as a pseudogene. This CDR3 spans 20 amino acids.

This clonotype was seen many times. J is TRBJ2-7 and V is TRBV10-3; D uncertain. The V gene's germline CDR1 is ENHRY and CDR2 SYGVKD. The CDR3 runs to 14 residues. V was trimmed by 4 bases and J by 6 bases, leaving 16 bases between them. CDR3 loop: CAISGGSQGSEQYF. The CDR3 DNA sequence: TGTGCCATCAGTGGGGGTAGTCAAGGGTCCGAGCAGTACTTC.

The chain couples TRBV25-1 to TRBJ2-6; D gene ambiguous. This CDR3 spans 15 amino acids. Germline V gene data show CDR1 as MGHDK and CDR2 as SYGVNS. Trimming took off 1 base at V and 2 bases at J, with 6 bases between the two ends. The DNA of the CDR3 is TGTGCCAGCAGTGAATCCCATACTGGGGCCAACGTCCTGACTTTC. The encoded protein is CASSESHTGANVLTF. Full variable domain (missing parts from reference TRBV25-1 and TRBJ2-6): EADIYQTPRYLVIGTGKKITLECSQTMGHDKMYWYQQDPGMELHLIHYSYGVNSTEKGDLSSESTVSRIRTEHFPLTLESARPSHTSQYLCASSESHTGANVLTFGAGSRLTVL.

The chain couples TRBV7-9 to TRBJ1-5; D may be TRBD1 (6 bases). Germline CDR1 SEHNR, CDR2 FQNEAQ (reference sequence). The CDR3 spans 14 residues. V was trimmed by 5 bases and J by 5 bases, leaving 13 bases between them. The CDR3, as DNA: TGTGCCAGCAGCCCTACAGGGCAAGATCAGCCCCAGCATTTT. Translated, it gives CASSPTGQDQPQHF. Together with reference TRBV7-9 and TRBJ1-5, the CDR3 gives the full variable domain: DTGVSQNPRHKITKRGQNVTFRCDPISEHNRLYWYRQTLGQGPEFLTYFQNEAQLEKSRLLSDRFSAERPKGSFSTLEIQRTEQGDSAMYLCASSPTGQDQPQHFGDGTRLSIL.

The chain's CDR3 is CSVETSGQETQYF. The CDR3 DNA sequence: TGCAGCGTGGAGACTAGCGGCCAAGAGACCCAGTACTTC. This sequence joins TRBV29-1 and TRBJ2-5, with 9 nucleotides matching TRBD2. Germline V gene data show CDR1 as SQVTM and CDR2 as ANQGSEA. V was clipped by 6 bases and J by 1 base; unmatched bases: 3. CDR3 length equals 13 residues.

The chain links TRBV20-1 to TRBJ2-7, with 7 bases lining up with TRBD1. With 3 bases clipped from V and 0 bases from J, the junction kept 2 bases outside the gene matches. This CDR3 contains 13 residues. CDR1 DFQATT and CDR2 SNEGSKA come from the germline V gene (reference sequence). The CDR3: CSARTGFSYEQYF. The CDR3 DNA sequence: TGCAGTGCTAGGACAGGGTTCTCCTACGAGCAGTACTTC.

The J gene is TRBJ2-2, the V gene TRBV6-5; either TRBD1 or TRBD2 may fit D (6 bases each). CDR1 and CDR2 from the germline V gene are MNHEY and SVGAGI. The CDR3 is 18 residues long. V was clipped by 2 bases and J by 0 bases, with 16 bases between them. CDR3 bases: TGTGCCAGCAGTTACGGGGGGCTGTTTGTACCGAACACCGGGGAGCTGTTTTTT. Translating it yields CASSYGGLFVPNTGELFF.

At least ten counts were recorded for this clonotype. The V gene is TRBV5-1, the J gene TRBJ2-1; D remains unclear. This CDR3 has 13 residues. The germline V gene has CDR1 SGHRS and CDR2 YFSETQ. Trimming stripped 7 bases from V and 5 bases from J, with 13 bases between. The CDR3 loop reads CASGISPNNEQFF. CDR3 sequence (DNA): TGCGCCAGCGGGATAAGTCCCAACAATGAGCAGTTCTTC.

This clonotype showed up many times. The rearrangement uses TRBV11-1 and TRBJ1-2; 7 bases match TRBD1. V gave up 1 base and J gave up 7 bases; unmatched junction bases: 18. The CDR3 sequence is 18 residues long. Germline CDR1 SGHAT, CDR2 FQDESV (reference sequence). CDR3 region: CASSLGSGAETGFSGYTF. As DNA, the CDR3 is TGTGCCAGCAGCTTAGGATCCGGGGCCGAGACAGGGTTCAGTGGCTACACCTTC.

This clonotype has a count of ten or more. The V call is TRBV4-2, the J call TRBJ2-2, with D possibly matching TRBD1 (6 bases). Trimming left V 1 base short and J 4 bases short, with 13 bases between. The germline V gene has CDR1 LGHNA and CDR2 YNFKEQ. The CDR3 has 16 amino acids. In nucleotides, the CDR3 is TGTGCCAGCAGCCAAGTTACAGGGACGACCACCGGGGAGCTGTTTTTT. Translation gives CASSQVTGTTTGELFF.

The V gene is TRBV11-3, the J gene TRBJ2-7; 7 nucleotides agree with TRBD1. V trimming: 1 base; J trimming: 6 bases; junction bases outside the gene matches: 6. Germline CDR1 and CDR2: SGHNT and YENEEA. The CDR3 has 14 amino acids. CDR3 nucleotide sequence: TGTGCCAGCAGCTTAGGACAGGGTTCCAGCGAGCAGTACTTC. It encodes CASSLGQGSSEQYF.

This clonotype was recorded a few times. The J gene is TRBJ1-5, the V gene TRBV20-1; weak D call: TRBD1 (5 bases). The CDR3 runs 15 residues. V was shortened by 6 bases and J by 0 bases, with 15 bases between the two germline ends. Germline assignment: CDR1 DFQATT and CDR2 SNEGSKA (reference sequence). CDR3 nucleotides: TGCAGTGCCTCGAAAACAGGCTATAGCAATCAGCCCCAGCATTTT. Translation: CSASKTGYSNQPQHF.

The genes are TRBV18 and TRBJ1-1, with TRBD1 matching over 10 bases. CDR1 and CDR2 from the germline V gene are KGHSH and LQKENI. With 2 bases clipped from V and 3 bases from J, the junction kept 9 bases outside the gene matches. The CDR3 runs 17 residues. The CDR3 DNA is TGTGCCAGCTCACCATATGTGACAGGGGGCTCGGACACTGAAGCTTTCTTT. Its protein is CASSPYVTGGSDTEAFF.

This clonotype was seen a few times. The V gene is TRBV24-1, the J gene TRBJ2-1, with D perhaps given as TRBD1 or TRBD2 (5 bases each). V lost 3 bases to trimming and J lost 4 bases, with 15 bases between them. CDR3 size: 16 residues. Germline-derived CDR1 and CDR2 are KGHDR and SFDVKD. CDR3 in amino acids: CATSDDTGTAYNEQFF. CDR3 DNA: TGTGCCACCAGTGATGATACCGGGACCGCTTACAATGAGCAGTTCTTC.

This clonotype was recorded many times. The rearrangement joins TRBV12-3 or TRBV12-4 to TRBJ2-4; D assignment may be TRBD1 or TRBD2 (5 bases each). V was shortened by 6 bases and J by 9 bases, with 15 bases between the two germline ends. This CDR3 region has 13 residues. The DNA for the CDR3 is TGTGCCAGCAGCTATGGGACGGGTGGCATTCAGTACTTC. Residues: CASSYGTGGIQYF.

This rearrangement joins TRBV12-3 or TRBV12-4 to TRBJ1-4, with D uncertain. This CDR3 is 14 amino acids long. Deletions cut 10 bases from V and 0 bases from J, with 12 bases between. CDR3 residues: CATRRRATNEKLFF. CDR3 bases: TGTGCCACCCGCAGAAGAGCAACTAATGAAAAACTGTTTTTT.

A few counts support this clonotype. The chain couples TRBV29-1 to TRBJ2-7; D unclear. The V and J ends lost 4 bases and 0 bases respectively, with 13 bases between them. The CDR3 sequence is 14 residues long. Germline V gene lookup returns CDR1 SQVTM and CDR2 ANQGSEA. CDR3 region: CSVAAGLYSYEQYF. The CDR3, as DNA: TGCAGCGTTGCTGCAGGCTTATACTCCTACGAGCAGTACTTC.

This chain connects TRBV3-1 to TRBJ2-6, with D unclear. The CDR3 covers 16 residues. Trimming cost V 4 bases and J 0 bases, with 10 bases left between them. Looked up from germline, CDR1 is LGHDT and CDR2 is YNNKEL (reference sequence). CDR3: CASSPGPGSGANVLTF. Written as DNA, the CDR3 is TGTGCCAGCAGCCCTGGACCGGGCTCTGGGGCCAACGTCCTGACTTTC.

This clonotype was recorded once. The CDR3 here is CASRDTGRGSSTEAFF. The CDR3 DNA reads TGTGCCAGCAGGGACACGGGACGAGGGTCAAGCACTGAAGCTTTCTTT. V gene TRBV6-1 combines with J gene TRBJ1-1; possible D gene TRBD1, 5 bases. The CDR3 consists of 16 residues. V was pared by 6 bases and J by 4 bases, with 21 bases between. Germline-derived CDR1 and CDR2 are MNHNS and SASEGT.

This chain uses TRBV5-1 with TRBJ2-1; TRBD2 agrees at 8 bases. Germline CDR1 and CDR2: SGHRS and YFSETQ. This CDR3 spans 16 amino acids. V lost 1 base and J lost 6; bases outside the gene matches: 9. CDR3 protein: CASSLRSGTSLNEQFF. The DNA for the CDR3 is TGCGCCAGCAGCTTGCGGTCCGGGACTAGTCTCAATGAGCAGTTCTTC.

V gene TRBV5-1 combines with J gene TRBJ2-1; TRBD2 matches at 14 bases. The CDR3 length is 16 residues. Per the germline V gene, CDR1 is SGHRS and CDR2 is YFSETQ. J gave up 9 bases and V 3 bases, and 8 bases lay outside the gene matches. The CDR3 here is CASSSTTSGRAAEQFF. Here the CDR3 DNA reads TGCGCCAGCAGCTCCACGACTAGCGGGAGGGCCGCTGAGCAGTTCTTC.

The V gene is TRBV12-3 or TRBV12-4, the J gene TRBJ1-5, with a possible D match to TRBD1 (5 bases). V was trimmed by 3 bases and J by 3 bases, leaving 18 bases between them. The CDR3 has 17 residues. Here the CDR3 DNA reads TGTGCCAGCAGTTTTGGGGCCGCAGAGCACAACAATCAGCCCCAGCATTTT. This sequence encodes CASSFGAAEHNNQPQHF.

In this sample, this clonotype turned up many times. J is TRBJ1-1 and V is TRBV29-1; no clear D gene. CDR1 and CDR2 from the germline V gene are SQVTM and ANQGSEA. V lost 3 bases and J lost 3, with 5 bases in between. This CDR3 spans 11 amino acids. The CDR3 DNA is TGCAGCGTTGACCGGGACACTGAAGCTTTCTTT. This gives the protein CSVDRDTEAFF.